This T cell receptor beta chain was captured by sequencing in a study of graft-versus-host responses after intestinal transplantation. At the level of the study: Recipients had multivisceral, liver-intestinal, or isolated intestinal transplants.

In regard to this clone: Its antigen remains unknown.

Study-wide results and limits: GvH clones surfaced in recipient marrow, some emerging earlier in ileum or blood.

Clones were sequenced by immunoSEQ multiplex PCR, and TCRdb holds only the in-frame ones, with some missing. This table holds more than 100,000 clones, under 95% found once. This receptor was taken from a human donor who received an intestinal transplant. Sequenced material: unstimulated CD8+ T cells sorted from spleen or lymph node cells, taken before intestinal transplant.

CDR3 amino acids: CASSLTGGPGETQYF. CDR3 DNA: TGTGCCAGCAGCTTAACGGGGGGGCCTGGGGAGACCCAGTACTTC. V and J are TRBV11-2 and TRBJ2-5, with 8 positions matching TRBD2. The ends lost 2 bases at V and 5 bases at J; junction bases unmatched: 7. This CDR3 spans 15 amino acids. Germline CDR1 reads SGHAT; CDR2 reads FQNNGV.